This is a list of T cell receptor beta chains from one sample in a study of PD-1 blockade in classical Hodgkin lymphoma. TCRdb's table, derived via immunoSEQ multiplex PCR, lists solely in-frame clones and lacks some. The sample lists more than 40,000 clones, roughly three quarters occurring once. This specimen was peripheral blood mononuclear cells (PBMCs), taken at baseline. Receptor source: a human donor with classical Hodgkin lymphoma. Both conserved end residues are part of each CDR3. A D gene is named only where the DNA matches it firmly.

CDR3,J,V,length,D
CAISESTGGEQYF,TRBJ2-7,TRBV10-3,13,TRBD1
CAWSGETGTGELFF,TRBJ2-2,TRBV30,14,.
CASSHPPGDEQYF,TRBJ2-7,TRBV4-1,13,.
CASSTRRNPYSNQPQHF,TRBJ1-5,TRBV19,17,.
CASSLGTAYNEQFF,TRBJ2-1,TRBV11-2,14,.
CASSESEKNPGPTPGELFF,TRBJ2-2,TRBV10-2,19,.
CASSLIQGYEQYF,TRBJ2-7,TRBV7-2,13,.
CASSLLAGEARNEQFF,TRBJ2-1,TRBV7-2,16,TRBD2
CASSGWGTGANVLTF,TRBJ2-6,TRBV6-1,15,.
CASSLRPAGEGYEQYF,TRBJ2-7,TRBV7-2,16,TRBD2
CASSDPGLAEKSSSYEQYF,TRBJ2-7,TRBV5-1,19,TRBD2
CASSHLPEFYEQYF,TRBJ2-7,TRBV4-1,14,.
CASSLRGVSTDTQYF,TRBJ2-3,TRBV5-1,15,TRBD2
CASSLDSGGHQPQHF,TRBJ1-5,TRBV7-9,15,TRBD1
CASRVLAGVVYEQFF,TRBJ2-1,TRBV2,15,TRBD2
CASSLGPNYEQYF,TRBJ2-7,TRBV7-6,13,.
CASSVGQGADTQYF,TRBJ2-3,TRBV9,14,TRBD1
CASSMVGYGYTF,TRBJ1-2,TRBV19,12,.
CASSLSRGPNQPQHF,TRBJ1-5,TRBV7-2,15,.
CASNPGQNEKLFF,TRBJ1-4,TRBV19,13,.
CASTLGLAGGVWF,TRBJ2-7,TRBV5-8,13,TRBD2
CSVEVQGETQYF,TRBJ2-5,TRBV29-1,12,.
CASSTGSTGTGYTF,TRBJ1-2,TRBV19,14,TRBD1
CSAAGGGRAFF,TRBJ1-1,TRBV20-1,11,.
CASSKQGALNYGYTF,TRBJ1-2,TRBV19,15,TRBD1
CASSLAGVNTEAFF,TRBJ1-1,TRBV7-6,14,.
CASTIRGDEQYF,TRBJ2-7,TRBV7-9,12,.
CASSSSPPGFYEQYF,TRBJ2-7,TRBV7-2,15,.
CASAKEDRFNSPLHF,TRBJ1-6,TRBV6-4,15,.
CATQDVPGQGEVAYEQYF,TRBJ2-7,TRBV12-5,18,TRBD1
CASTRSGKETQYF,TRBJ2-5,TRBV9,13,.
CASRPTGTGGSPLHF,TRBJ1-6,TRBV6-5,15,TRBD1
CAYRSEDTDTQYF,TRBJ2-3,TRBV28,13,.
CAWSLIPSTNEKLFF,TRBJ1-4,TRBV30,15,.
CASRSGLATDTQYF,TRBJ2-3,TRBV6-5,14,TRBD2
CASSRFWGLSQPQHF,TRBJ1-5,TRBV19,15,.
CASSLMGQGTEQFF,TRBJ2-1,TRBV7-3,14,TRBD1
CASGGQENTDTQYF,TRBJ2-3,TRBV12-5,14,TRBD1
CASSYLTELNYGYTF,TRBJ1-2,TRBV6-5,15,.
CASSYGQTHYNYGYTF,TRBJ1-2,TRBV6-6,16,.
CASSWGRWEQYF,TRBJ2-7,TRBV5-1,12,.
CASSTNNGQGGFMNTEAFF,TRBJ1-1,TRBV19,19,TRBD1